The clone carrying this T cell receptor (beta chain) was observed at least ten times. No antigen is known for it. The data stem from a study of early T cells in non-severe SARS-CoV-2 infection. Study at large: Sequenced material consisted of bulk RNA (from unsorted whole blood), and chains were unpaired. Broader study findings: Lookups in VDJdb leaned toward anti-spike CD8 responses and missed private and CD4 specificities.

Trimming removed 0 bases from V and 5 bases from J; junction bases left unmatched: 5. CDR3 length equals 16 residues. Germline assignment: CDR1 SGHDT and CDR2 YYEEEE. Unique molecular identifiers were affixed to single, distinct cDNA molecules. A single record per CDR3 protein comes from TCRdb applying MiXCR to the 5' RACE reads. The sample consists of 25,000 to 30,000 distinct CDR3 sequences, around 4.2% of them appearing once. The sequence was collected from an adult who was a healthcare worker with PCR-confirmed SARS-CoV-2 infection or an uninfected control (not recorded which). Sequences were obtained from whole blood. The gene calls are TRBV5-6 and TRBJ1-1; 12 positions agree with TRBD1. CDR3 sequence: CASSLAGDRGRTEAFF. In DNA form, the CDR3 reads TGTGCCAGCAGCTTGGCCGGGGACAGGGGGCGGACTGAAGCTTTCTTT.